The 17 T cell receptor beta chains below were found in one sample sequenced in a study of CD8+ T cells in alopecia areata (dated by TCRdb to 2016 to 2018). In the paper's terms, the time point label means: about 5 months on oral tofacitinib. Taken with the paper, the label for treatment or condition translates to: oral pan-JAK inhibitor, 5-10 mg twice daily. Library preparation employed the immunoSEQ multiplex PCR assay. RNA was extracted from all samples and reverse transcribed into cDNA, which served as template for TCR sequencing. In TCRdb, the immuneACCESS table is reduced to in-frame sequences with V and J assigned. These tables do not hold every clone; where another copy was compared, an unresolved V gene accounts for under half, and the others remain unexplained. This sample gives approximately 200,000 clones in total; 58% of them show up just once. In total, the top ten clones hold approximately 5.1% of the sample.

Source: CD4+ T cells sorted from blood, taken at week 24, from a patient treated with tofacitinib. The origin of the receptors is a human donor with alopecia areata.

The V call is TRBV30, the J call TRBJ1-1, with 10 bases matching TRBD1. CDR1 is GTSNPN and CDR2 is SVGIG in the germline V gene (reference sequence). CDR3 length: 14 residues. The ends lost 0 bases at V and 4 bases at J; junction bases unmatched: 2. The CDR3 spells CAWSVRDRGTEAFF. CDR3 bases: TGTGCCTGGAGTGTAAGGGACAGGGGCACTGAAGCTTTCTTT.

J is TRBJ2-5 and V is TRBV5-4, with a weak D call TRBD1 (8 bases). Looked up from germline, CDR1 is SGHNT and CDR2 is YYREEE (reference sequence). Trimming removed 2 bases at V and 5 bases at J, with 16 bases between. The CDR3 is 15 residues long. CDR3 in amino acids: CASSLQQGGRETQYF. CDR3 sequence (DNA): TGTGCCAGCAGCTTACAACAGGGGGGGCGGGAGACCCAGTACTTC.

The V and J genes are TRBV19 and TRBJ1-5; tentative D call: TRBD1 (5 bases). CDR3 length: 15 residues. Trimming removed 6 bases at V and 6 bases at J, with 18 bases between. Germline V CDR1 and CDR2: LNHDA, SQIVND (reference sequence). The CDR3 DNA follows: TGTGCCAGTAGAAGGGGCCCTATGAGTTCTCAGCCCCAGCATTTT. It is translated as CASRRGPMSSQPQHF.

The chain uses TRBV28 and TRBJ2-5, with 15 positions matching TRBD2. V lost 3 bases, J lost 4 bases, and 6 bases stayed unmatched. The CDR3 consists of 17 residues. The germline gives CDR1 MDHEN, CDR2 SYDVKM. The CDR3 is CASSLGTSGRRSETQYF. The DNA for the CDR3 is TGTGCCAGCAGTTTGGGGACTAGCGGGAGGAGATCAGAGACCCAGTACTTC.

The J gene is TRBJ2-1, the V gene TRBV27; TRBD2 agrees at 11 bases. The CDR3 spans 18 residues. V was pared by 2 bases and J by 3 bases, with 9 bases of the junction left unmatched. CDR1 MNHEY and CDR2 SMNVEV come from the germline V gene (reference sequence). CDR3 sequence reads: CASSLVVTSGTNYNEQFF. CDR3 nucleotides: TGTGCCAGCAGTTTAGTAGTGACTAGCGGGACTAACTACAATGAGCAGTTCTTC.

The chain is built from TRBV5-1 and TRBJ2-5; D gene uncertain. V was cut by 0 bases and J by 6 bases, with 12 bases left in between. This CDR3 is built from 14 residues. CDR1 is SGHRS and CDR2 is YFSETQ in the germline V gene. The CDR3 spells CASSLDWRRKTQYF. The CDR3 DNA sequence: TGCGCCAGCAGCTTGGATTGGCGCAGAAAGACCCAGTACTTC. The complete variable domain, with remaining parts taken from reference TRBV5-1 and TRBJ2-5, reads KAGVTQTPRYLIKTRGQQVTLSCSPISGHRSVSWYQQTPGQGLQFLFEYFSETQRNKGNFPGRFSGRQFSNSRSEMNVSTLELGDSALYLCASSLDWRRKTQYFGPGTRLLVL.

The chain joins TRBV4-2 to TRBJ2-4; 13 positions match TRBD2. The V gene's germline CDR1 is LGHNA and CDR2 YNFKEQ. The J segment lost 8 bases and the V segment lost 1 base, leaving 5 bases of the junction unmatched. The CDR3 spans 16 residues. CDR3 nucleotide sequence: TGTGCCAGCAGCCAAGTAACTAGCGGGGGGGCGGACATTCAGTACTTC. As protein: CASSQVTSGGADIQYF.

This clone was seen only once. In nucleotides, the CDR3 is TGTGCCAGCACCAGGGAGGAGCTTGGAAACACCATATATTTT. This sequence encodes CASTREELGNTIYF. This chain connects TRBV2 to TRBJ1-3; tentative D call: TRBD1 (5 bases). This CDR3 spans 14 amino acids. V gave up 7 bases and J gave up 3 bases, with 13 bases separating them. From germline, CDR1 is SNHLY and CDR2 FYNNEI.

The chain carries TRBV7-2 and TRBJ2-3, with 10 nucleotides matching TRBD2. The junction had 6 bases not matched to a gene; V was cut back by 6 bases and J by 0 bases. This CDR3 comprises 16 residues. Germline V lookup: CDR1 SGHTA, CDR2 FQGNSA. The CDR3 loop is CASRQLAGASTDTQYF. CDR3 sequence (DNA): TGTGCCAGCAGGCAGCTAGCGGGGGCTAGCACAGATACGCAGTATTTT.

The J gene is TRBJ2-3, the V gene TRBV6-1; tentatively, D is TRBD2 (5 bases). The V and J ends lost 1 base and 0 bases respectively, with 11 bases between them. The CDR3 is 16 amino acids. Germline-derived CDR1 and CDR2 are MNHNS and SASEGT. In DNA form, the CDR3 reads TGTGCCAGCAGTGAAGGGTCGGGAATTAGCACAGATACGCAGTATTTT. It codes for CASSEGSGISTDTQYF.

The gene calls are TRBV18 and TRBJ1-3, with unresolved D. The CDR3 has 15 amino acids. The germline gives CDR1 KGHSH, CDR2 LQKENI. With 2 bases removed from V and 0 bases from J, the gap between germline ends came to 8 bases. The CDR3 loop is CASSPDRSSGNTIYF. CDR3 sequence (DNA): TGTGCCAGCTCACCAGACCGCAGCTCTGGAAACACCATATATTTT. Drawing the rest from reference TRBV18 and TRBJ1-3, the complete variable domain is NAGVMQNPRHLVRRRGQEARLRCSPMKGHSHVYWYRQLPEEGLKFMVYLQKENIIDESGMPKERFSAEFPKEGPSILRIQQVVRGDSAAYFCASSPDRSSGNTIYFGEGSWLTVV.

On this clone itself: A read error is likely, as this CDR3 ends without the conserved phenylalanine or tryptophan. Because the CDR3's place on the DNA is in doubt, the DNA is left out and the CDR3 is given as listed by TCRdb. CDR3 region: CASSEARRDPTL. The rearrangement joins TRBV2 to TRBJ1-2. Inclusive of both ends, the CDR3 amounts to 12 amino acids. Germline V CDR1 and CDR2: SNHLY, FYNNEI.

This chain links TRBV5-1 with TRBJ2-5, with TRBD1 matching 7 bases. The CDR3 length is 16 residues. V was clipped by 0 bases and J by 2 bases; unmatched bases: 7. The germline CDR1 and CDR2 sequences are SGHRS and YFSETQ. The CDR3 nucleotides read TGCGCCAGCAGCTTGGTGGACAGGCGCCTTCAAGAGACCCAGTACTTC. Translation: CASSLVDRRLQETQYF.

Only a few counts were recorded for this clone. The rearrangement uses TRBV5-6 and TRBJ1-6; 7 bases agree with TRBD1. The J segment lost 8 bases and the V segment lost 4 bases, leaving 6 bases of the junction unmatched. The CDR3 sequence is 14 residues long. In germline, CDR1 is SGHDT, CDR2 YYEEEE. CDR3 DNA sequence: TGTGCCAGCAGCCAGGGACAGCAGTATTCACCCCTCCACTTT. Protein sequence: CASSQGQQYSPLHF.

The genes are TRBV5-1 and TRBJ2-5, with 7 bases lining up with TRBD1. Germline values: CDR1 SGHRS, CDR2 YFSETQ. This CDR3 has 15 amino acids. V was pared by 7 bases and J by 2 bases, with 11 bases of the junction left unmatched. As DNA, the CDR3 is TGCGCCAGCTCTGCCGGTGGGGGACAGCAAGAGACCCAGTACTTC. Amino acids: CASSAGGGQQETQYF. The whole variable domain, remainder taken from reference TRBV5-1 and TRBJ2-5, is KAGVTQTPRYLIKTRGQQVTLSCSPISGHRSVSWYQQTPGQGLQFLFEYFSETQRNKGNFPGRFSGRQFSNSRSEMNVSTLELGDSALYLCASSAGGGQQETQYFGPGTRLLVL.

The chain joins TRBV7-2 to TRBJ1-2, with D perhaps matching TRBD1 (6 bases). CDR1 is SGHTA, CDR2 FQGNSA, per germline. This CDR3 spans 13 amino acids. The V end was cut by 2 bases, the J end by 3 bases, with 7 bases between. The CDR3 DNA sequence: TGTGCCAGCAGCTTAAGGACAGACTATGGCTACACCTTC. The encoded protein is CASSLRTDYGYTF.

The chain uses TRBV4-3 and TRBJ2-2; 11 nucleotides align to TRBD2. The CDR3 is 16 residues long. With V trimmed by 2 bases and J by 5 bases, 4 bases remained unmatched. Germline values: CDR1 LGHNA, CDR2 YSLEER. CDR3 in amino acids: CASSQLAGGGTGELFF. The CDR3 coding sequence is TGCGCCAGCAGCCAACTAGCGGGAGGAGGGACCGGGGAGCTGTTTTTT.